This T cell receptor beta chain was recorded in a study of blood T cells in healthy people across ages. The length of the CDR3 is 15 residues. CDR1 and CDR2 from the germline V gene are SEHNR and FQNEAQ (reference sequence). The trim removed 5 bases at V and 6 bases at J, leaving 11 bases unmatched. A second PCR of roughly 7 to 11 cycles used a sample-barcoded 5' primer and a J-beta primer mix. MiXCR, run by TCRdb on the 5' RACE reads, gives a single entry per CDR3 protein. This table has 800,000 to 950,000 distinct CDR3 sequences, 29% appearing once. This same sample was also part of a study on T cells of mothers and their children. That work adds: Sequencing revealed no T cell clones that were persistent and microchimeric.

Sequencing input: blood. This clonotype was obtained from a woman in her thirties or forties in good health. The V and J genes are TRBV7-9 and TRBJ2-3, with TRBD2 matching over 7 bases. The CDR3 reads CASSRLAGEADTQYF. As DNA, the CDR3 is TGTGCCAGCAGCCGCCTGGCGGGGGAGGCGGATACGCAGTATTTT.